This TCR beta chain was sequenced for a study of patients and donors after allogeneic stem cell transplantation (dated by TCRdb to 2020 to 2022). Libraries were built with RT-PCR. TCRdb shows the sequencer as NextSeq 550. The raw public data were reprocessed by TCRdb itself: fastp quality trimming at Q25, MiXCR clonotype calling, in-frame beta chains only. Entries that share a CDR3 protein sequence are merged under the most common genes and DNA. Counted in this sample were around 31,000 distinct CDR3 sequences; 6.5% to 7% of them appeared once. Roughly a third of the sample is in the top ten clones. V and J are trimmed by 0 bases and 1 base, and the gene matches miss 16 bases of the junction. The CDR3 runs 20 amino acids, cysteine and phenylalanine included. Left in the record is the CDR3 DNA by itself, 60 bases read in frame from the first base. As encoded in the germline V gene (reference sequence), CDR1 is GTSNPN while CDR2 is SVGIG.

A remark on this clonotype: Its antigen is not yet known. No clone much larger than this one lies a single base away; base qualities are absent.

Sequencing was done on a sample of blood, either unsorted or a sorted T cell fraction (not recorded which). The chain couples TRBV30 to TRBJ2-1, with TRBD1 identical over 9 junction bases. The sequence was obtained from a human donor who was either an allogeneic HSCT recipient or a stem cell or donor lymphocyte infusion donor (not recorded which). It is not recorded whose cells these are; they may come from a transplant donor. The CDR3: CAWSVNGVTGGPSSYNEQFF. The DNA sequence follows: TGTGCCTGGAGTGTAAATGGGGTGACAGGGGGGCCTAGTTCCTACAATGAGCAGTTCTTC.